The present T cell receptor beta chain was sequenced within a study of blood T cell repertoires in COVID-19. Background on the study: In each case, the material was cDNA or gDNA derived from T cells, B-cell-depleted T cells, or PBMCs.

Only in-frame clones appear in the TCRdb table, and some are missing; sequencing was by immunoSEQ multiplex PCR. The sample consists of some 100,000 clones, approximately 91% of them appearing once. The germline gives CDR1 SGDLS, CDR2 YYNGEE. J lost 4 bases, V lost 3 bases, and 5 bases had no gene match. This CDR3 spans 14 amino acids. V gene TRBV9 combines with J gene TRBJ1-2; 8 bases fit TRBD1. This TCR derives from a woman aged 55-70 years with acute or convalescent COVID-19. Sequencing was carried out using peripheral blood. The CDR3 DNA is TGTGCCAGCAGCGACAGGGGGTCCACCTATGGCTACACCTTC. It codes for CASSDRGSTYGYTF.